A single sample gave rise to the 19 T cell receptor beta chains below, sequenced in a study of blood T cell repertoires in COVID-19. Profiled with immunoSEQ multiplex PCR; TCRdb holds only in-frame clones, not every one. Of about 250,000 clones in the sample, around 81% were seen once. The specimen sequenced was PBMCs or T cells enriched from blood (not recorded which). The source of these receptors is a man in his fifties or sixties who had recovered from COVID-19.

The V gene is TRBV5-6, the J gene TRBJ2-3; a weak D match, TRBD1 (5 bases). Per the germline V gene, CDR1 is SGHDT and CDR2 is YYEEEE. Trimming stripped 4 bases from V and 1 base from J, with 7 bases between. There are 13 residues in the CDR3. CDR3 in DNA: TGTGCCAGCAGCCCGACAGGCACAGATACGCAGTATTTT. Translating gives CASSPTGTDTQYF.

V and J are TRBV6-2 or TRBV6-3 and TRBJ1-2; maybe TRBD1 (5 bases). The CDR3 consists of 15 residues. Germline V gene sequence: CDR1 MNHEY, CDR2 SVGEGT. V lost 4 bases and J 4 bases, leaving 16 bases between the germline ends. CDR3 protein: CASSWGRGSRYGYTF. CDR3 nucleotide sequence: TGTGCCAGCAGTTGGGGTCGGGGGTCTCGCTATGGCTACACCTTC.

The chain combines TRBV7-3 with TRBJ2-7, with 7 bases aligning to TRBD2. With 6 bases clipped from V and 0 bases from J, the junction kept 5 bases outside the gene matches. Germline lookup yields CDR1 SGHTA and CDR2 FQGTGA. The CDR3 spans 14 residues. The chain's CDR3 is CASSPSGSSYEQYF. CDR3 in DNA: TGTGCCAGCAGTCCTAGCGGCAGCTCCTACGAGCAGTACTTC.

This clone was observed a handful of times. The rearrangement uses TRBV12-5 and TRBJ2-2, with D possibly being TRBD2 (6 bases). CDR1 is LGHNT and CDR2 is FRNRAP in the germline V gene. This CDR3 comprises 14 residues. The V gene lost 4 bases and the J gene lost 3 bases, with 9 bases spanning the gap. The CDR3: CASGWWGDTGELFF. Here the CDR3 DNA reads TGTGCTAGTGGTTGGTGGGGGGACACCGGGGAGCTGTTTTTT. Looking up the rest from reference TRBV12-5 and TRBJ2-2 gives the full variable domain: DARVTQTPRHKVTEMGQEVTMRCQPILGHNTVFWYRQTMMQGLELLAYFRNRAPLDDSGMPKDRFSAEMPDATLATLKIQPSEPRDSAVYFCASGWWGDTGELFFGEGSRLTVL.

CDR3 sequence (DNA): TGTGCCAGCAGTGAAGCCAGGGGCCAAAACATTCAGTACTTC. Residues: CASSEARGQNIQYF. The gene calls are TRBV2 and TRBJ2-4; maybe TRBD1 (6 bases). The germline V gene encodes CDR1 SNHLY and CDR2 FYNNEI. The length of the CDR3 is 14 residues. With 0 bases removed from V and 5 bases from J, the gap between germline ends came to 8 bases. The full variable domain, its missing parts supplied by reference TRBV2 and TRBJ2-4, is EPEVTQTPSHQVTQMGQEVILRCVPISNHLYFYWYRQILGQKVEFLVSFYNNEISEKSEIFDDQFSVERPDGSNFTLKIRSTKLEDSAMYFCASSEARGQNIQYFGAGTRLSVL.

The CDR3 DNA reads TGTGCCAGCAGTTTAAGGGTCGGCGCCAGCGGGGAGTACGAGCAGTACTTC. Its translation is CASSLRVGASGEYEQYF. The V and J genes are TRBV27 and TRBJ2-7; 7 nucleotides match TRBD2. Germline V gene data show CDR1 as MNHEY and CDR2 as SMNVEV (reference sequence). After removal of 2 bases from V and 4 bases from J, the junction contained 14 bases not matched to a gene. This CDR3 spans 17 amino acids.

The V and J genes are TRBV7-9 and TRBJ2-2, with D possibly TRBD2 on 5 matching bases. Germline CDR1 and CDR2: SEHNR and FQNEAQ (reference sequence). The CDR3 is made up of 14 amino acids. Trimming took off 1 base at V and 7 bases at J, with 10 bases between the two ends. In DNA, the CDR3 is TGTGCCAGCAGCTTAGGGCTAGCCAACGGGGAGCTGTTTTTT. This sequence encodes CASSLGLANGELFF.

J is TRBJ2-2 and V is TRBV24-1, with TRBD1 matching 8 bases. Trimming cost V 4 bases and J 6 bases; bases outside gene matches: 6. The CDR3 is 15 residues long. CDR1 and CDR2 from the germline V gene are KGHDR and SFDVKD. The CDR3 sequence: CATSETDRASGELFF. The DNA of the CDR3 is TGTGCCACCAGTGAGACGGACAGGGCCTCCGGGGAGCTGTTTTTT.

A few counts support this clone. V gene TRBV10-3 combines with J gene TRBJ1-5; 7 nucleotides agree with TRBD1. The CDR3 length is 14 residues. Trimming took 7 bases from V and 3 from J; bases not matched to a gene: 6. Germline CDR1 is ENHRY and CDR2 is SYGVKD. DNA of the CDR3: TGTGCCATCAATACAGGGGCGGTCAATCAGCCCCAGCATTTT. Residues: CAINTGAVNQPQHF.

The chain combines TRBV5-4 with TRBJ2-2; D is perhaps TRBD2 (6 bases). The germline V gene encodes CDR1 SGHNT and CDR2 YYREEE (reference sequence). There are 17 residues in the CDR3. Trimming took 5 bases from V and 4 from J, leaving 21 bases between them. CDR3 DNA: TGTGCCAGCAGTACGGGGCGGGCGGGACGTAGCACCGGGGAGCTGTTTTTT. Amino acid sequence: CASSTGRAGRSTGELFF.

The chain employs TRBV11-2 and TRBJ2-7, with 9 bases that match TRBD2. Germline lookup yields CDR1 SGHAT and CDR2 FQNNGV. Trimming at V came to 7 bases and at J to 6 bases, leaving 10 bases not matched to a gene. This CDR3 is 14 amino acids long. The CDR3 spells CASTFWREGGEQYF. The CDR3 nucleotides are TGTGCCAGCACCTTTTGGCGGGAGGGAGGCGAGCAGTACTTC.

Notes on this clone: At one boundary the junction diverges from the germline segment, which might be a read error. The J gene is TRBJ2-3, the V gene TRBV18; perhaps TRBD1 as D (5 bases). The CDR3 totals 14 residues. CDR1 is KGHSH and CDR2 is LQKENI in the germline V gene. The CDR3 reads CASSPPKGNRYAVF. DNA of the CDR3: TGTGCCAGCTCACCACCGAAGGGGAACAGATACGCAGTATTT.

The CDR3 reads CASSMGGGIGNQPQHF. The CDR3 coding sequence is TGTGCCAGCAGCATGGGGGGTGGAATAGGGAATCAGCCCCAGCATTTT. The chain is built from TRBV7-8 and TRBJ1-5; D perhaps matches TRBD1 (5 bases). The CDR3 is made up of 16 amino acids. Trimming stripped 5 bases from V and 4 bases from J, with 18 bases between. CDR1 is SGHVS, CDR2 FQNEAQ, per germline.

On this clone itself: This specimen includes other DNA sequences encoding the same CDR3. The chain has TRBV12-3 or TRBV12-4 and TRBJ1-1; perhaps TRBD1 as D (6 bases). The CDR3 covers 13 residues. The ends were cut back, 6 bases at V and 1 base at J, with 9 bases in the middle. CDR3 region: CASSLTGNTEAFF. CDR3 nucleotides: TGTGCCAGCAGCCTGACAGGGAACACTGAAGCTTTCTTT.

V is TRBV5-4 and J is TRBJ1-1; D unclear. The CDR3 covers 11 residues. CDR1 and CDR2 (germline): SGHNT, YYREEE (reference sequence). V gave up 0 bases and J gave up 7 bases, with 4 bases separating them. The CDR3 sequence is CASSLAIEAFF. CDR3 bases: TGTGCCAGCAGCTTGGCAATTGAAGCTTTCTTT.

The chain carries TRBV7-3 and TRBJ1-2; 10 bases fit TRBD1. CDR1 and CDR2 (germline): SGHTA, FQGTGA. This CDR3 contains 14 residues. Trimming cost V 2 bases and J 9 bases; bases outside gene matches: 6. The CDR3 DNA reads TGTGCCAGCAGCTTACCGACAGGGGGCTTAAGCTACACCTTC. Residues: CASSLPTGGLSYTF.

CDR3 nucleotide sequence: TGTGCCAGAGGACAGCCGAATCAGCCCCAGCATTTT. Protein product: CARGQPNQPQHF. The chain is built from TRBV6-4 and TRBJ1-5, with D possibly TRBD1 on 6 matching bases. Looked up from germline, CDR1 is MRHNA and CDR2 is SNTAGT. Deletions cut 9 bases from V and 4 bases from J, with 10 bases between. The CDR3 has 12 residues.

V and J are TRBV6-5 and TRBJ1-2; D is unresolved. Trimming took off 11 bases at V and 5 bases at J, with 18 bases between the two ends. The CDR3 loop spans 13 amino acids. Germline assignment: CDR1 MNHEY and CDR2 SVGAGI. DNA of the CDR3: TGTGCCTCCCGAGGCTCATTGCCTTATGGCTACACCTTC. Translating gives CASRGSLPYGYTF.

The CDR3 sequence is CASSEPGALGGYTF. The CDR3 DNA sequence: TGTGCCAGCAGTGAACCAGGGGCCCTAGGAGGCTACACCTTC. The chain uses TRBV25-1 and TRBJ1-2; the D gene is possibly TRBD1 (6 bases). The CDR3 is 14 residues long. V lost 2 bases and J 8 bases, leaving 15 bases between the germline ends. Per germline, CDR1 MGHDK and CDR2 SYGVNS.